The TCR beta chain under discussion was sequenced for a study of OX40 agonist ivuxolimab in advanced cancers. Repertoires were generated with immunoSEQ multiplex PCR, while TCRdb's copy carries only in-frame clones and drops some. The sample lists 75,000 to 100,000 clones, roughly 91% seen once, with 0.31% in the top ten. Specimen: CD4+ or CD8+ T cells sorted from blood, collected in a trial of the OX40 agonist ivuxolimab. The sequence came from an adult with an advanced solid tumor such as melanoma, head and neck, liver or kidney cancer.

The CDR3: CASSLTHTNTGELFF. For the CDR3, the DNA is TGTGCCAGCAGCTTAACCCACACCAACACCGGGGAGCTGTTTTTT. This rearrangement joins TRBV7-3 to TRBJ2-2; D is undetermined. Germline CDR1 is SGHTA and CDR2 is FQGTGA. The CDR3 is 15 residues long. V was shortened by 0 bases and J by 2 bases, with 7 bases between the two germline ends.